This is a list of T cell receptor beta chains from one sample in a study of T cell responses to AZD1222 COVID-19 vaccine. Generated by immunoSEQ multiplex PCR, the TCRdb table keeps only in-frame clones and is missing some. Of 110,000 to 150,000 clones listed, 90% to 95% were seen once; the top ten hold around 12%. Sequenced material: peripheral blood, taken after recovery from COVID-19. Receptors were obtained from an adult who had recovered from COVID-19. Each CDR3 is given with its conserved first and last residue. A D gene is named only where the DNA matches it firmly. A row's size may be missing; if present it is once, few, many or a size class.

V: TRBV27
size: .
D: TRBD1
J: TRBJ1-4
DNA: TGTGCCAGCAGGTGGCGGGACAGGCCTAATGAAAAACTGTTTTTT
CDR3: CASRWRDRPNEKLFF

V: TRBV28
size: .
D: TRBD1
J: TRBJ2-7
DNA: TGTGCCAGCAGTTTATCCTCGACAGGGGGCTCCTACGAGCAGTACTTC
CDR3: CASSLSSTGGSYEQYF

V: TRBV28
size: .
D: .
J: TRBJ1-5
DNA: TGTGCCATCTCGGGCCTCAATCAGCCCCAGCATTTT
CDR3: CAISGLNQPQHF

V: TRBV27
size: .
D: .
J: TRBJ2-3
DNA: TGTGCCAGCAGTTTTGGTGGCCTGGATACGCAGTATTTT
CDR3: CASSFGGLDTQYF

V: TRBV5-4
size: .
D: TRBD2
J: TRBJ2-7
DNA: TGTGCCAGCAGCTTGGATGGGCTAGCGGGCCTCGAGCAGTACTTC
CDR3: CASSLDGLAGLEQYF

V: TRBV7-8
size: .
D: .
J: TRBJ1-5
DNA: TGTGCCAGCAGCTTACATGAAAGCAATCAGCCCCAGCATTTT
CDR3: CASSLHESNQPQHF

V: TRBV2
size: .
D: TRBD2
J: TRBJ2-7
DNA: TGTGCCAGCACCTATAGACTAGCGGGAGGAGAGCAGTACTTC
CDR3: CASTYRLAGGEQYF

V: TRBV6-2/TRBV6-3
size: .
D: TRBD2
J: TRBJ2-7
DNA: TGTGCCAGCAGTAGGCACTCTAGCGGGATTTCCTACGAGCAGTACTTC
CDR3: CASSRHSSGISYEQYF

V: TRBV12-5
size: .
D: .
J: TRBJ2-7
DNA: TGTGCTAGTGGTTTGGGTGGGCCTCTAGACGAGCAGTACTTC
CDR3: CASGLGGPLDEQYF

V: TRBV5-1
size: once
D: .
J: TRBJ2-2
DNA: TGCGCCAGCAGGGTAAGGGGCCCCGCCGGGGAGCTGTTTTTT
CDR3: CASRVRGPAGELFF

V: TRBV30
size: .
D: TRBD2
J: TRBJ2-1
DNA: TGTGCCTGGAGGGGGGGACTAGCGGCTTACAATGAGCAGTTCTTC
CDR3: CAWRGGLAAYNEQFF

V: TRBV23-1
size: .
D: TRBD1
J: TRBJ2-4
DNA: TGCGCCAGCAGTCAATCTAGGTTGCACGGGACAGGGGGCCTAAACATTCAGTACTTC
CDR3: CASSQSRLHGTGGLNIQYF

V: TRBV5-1
size: .
D: TRBD1
J: TRBJ2-7
DNA: TGCGCCAGCAGCTCCGGGACAGGGGTCCCCTACGAGCAGTACTTC
CDR3: CASSSGTGVPYEQYF

V: TRBV19
size: .
D: TRBD1
J: TRBJ1-5
DNA: TGTGCCAGTAGCGGAACAGGGGGTAATCAGCCCCAGCATTTT
CDR3: CASSGTGGNQPQHF

V: TRBV5-1
size: .
D: .
J: TRBJ2-7
DNA: TGCGCCAGCAGCTTGGCAGTTGGTGTACAGAACGAGCAGTACTTC
CDR3: CASSLAVGVQNEQYF

V: TRBV5-4
size: .
D: TRBD1
J: TRBJ2-7
DNA: TGTGCCAGCAGCGCCGCCGGGACAGGTCCCTACGAGCAGTACTTC
CDR3: CASSAAGTGPYEQYF

V: TRBV5-1
size: .
D: .
J: TRBJ2-3
DNA: TGCGCCAGCAGCTTGTCGTTGACTAGCACAGATACGCAGTATTTT
CDR3: CASSLSLTSTDTQYF

V: TRBV13
size: .
D: .
J: TRBJ2-1
DNA: TGTGCCAGCAGCTTCCGTCGAGACGCCTACAATGAGCAGTTCTTC
CDR3: CASSFRRDAYNEQFF

V: TRBV19
size: few
D: TRBD1
J: TRBJ2-3
DNA: TGTGCCAGTAGTAGGGACAGGGTCACAGATACGCAGTATTTT
CDR3: CASSRDRVTDTQYF

V: TRBV5-1
size: once
D: .
J: TRBJ2-1
DNA: TGCGCCAGCAGCTTGGCCAGAGGGTACAATGAGCAGTTCTTC
CDR3: CASSLARGYNEQFF

V: TRBV10-3
size: .
D: .
J: TRBJ1-1
DNA: TGTGCCACCTTGGACAGTTGGAACACTGAAGCTTTCTTT
CDR3: CATLDSWNTEAFF

V: TRBV9
size: .
D: TRBD2
J: TRBJ2-3
DNA: TGTGCCAGCAGCGTAGTGGCCCTGTCCCTAGCGGGAGGAGGATACACAGATACGCAGTATTTT
CDR3: CASSVVALSLAGGGYTDTQYF

V: TRBV30
size: .
D: .
J: TRBJ2-7
DNA: TGTGCCTGTGGAAGGGGGCCGGGGGTAGCTGACTCCTACGAGCAGTACTTC
CDR3: CACGRGPGVADSYEQYF

V: TRBV5-5
size: once
D: .
J: TRBJ1-1
DNA: TGTGCCAGCAGCTTGTTGTTCGGACAACCGAACACTGAAGCTTTCTTT
CDR3: CASSLLFGQPNTEAFF

V: TRBV28
size: .
D: .
J: TRBJ2-7
DNA: TGTGCCAGCAGTACAAGAAGGGGGCGGGGCGAGCAGTACTTC
CDR3: CASSTRRGRGEQYF

V: TRBV11-1
size: .
D: .
J: TRBJ2-7
DNA: TGTGCCAGCAGCCAGAGTTTCTACGAGCAGTACTTC
CDR3: CASSQSFYEQYF

V: TRBV4-1
size: .
D: .
J: TRBJ2-7
DNA: TGCGCCAGCAGCCAAGTTGGGGACTCGGGGAACGAGCAGTACTTC
CDR3: CASSQVGDSGNEQYF

V: TRBV5-1
size: .
D: .
J: TRBJ2-2
DNA: TGCGCCAGCAGCCTGGGACGGTCGAACACCGGGGAGCTGTTTTTT
CDR3: CASSLGRSNTGELFF

V: TRBV18
size: .
D: TRBD2
J: TRBJ2-7
DNA: TGTGCCAGCTCAAAGGGGAGGGAGGCCTACGAGCAGTACTTC
CDR3: CASSKGREAYEQYF

V: TRBV6-1
size: few
D: TRBD1
J: TRBJ1-1
DNA: TGTGCCAGCAGTGAAGGACAGGGGTTGGGCACTGAAGCTTTCTTT
CDR3: CASSEGQGLGTEAFF

V: TRBV28
size: .
D: TRBD2
J: TRBJ2-2
DNA: TGTGCCAGCAGTTCCCCAGTCCCGGGACTAGCGGGAGGTTTCATCGGGGAGCTGTTTTTT
CDR3: CASSSPVPGLAGGFIGELFF

V: TRBV28
size: .
D: .
J: TRBJ1-1
DNA: TGTGCCAGCAGAAGAGTATTGAACACTGAAGCTTTCTTT
CDR3: CASRRVLNTEAFF

V: TRBV27
size: .
D: TRBD1
J: TRBJ1-5
DNA: TGTGCCAGCAGTTTGAGCAGGGGGCTAAATCAGCCCCAGCATTTT
CDR3: CASSLSRGLNQPQHF

V: TRBV4-2
size: .
D: .
J: TRBJ2-3
DNA: TGTGCCAGCAGCCAAGATGGGGGTTTCACAGATACGCAGTATTTT
CDR3: CASSQDGGFTDTQYF

V: TRBV5-1
size: .
D: .
J: TRBJ1-4
DNA: TGCGCCAGCAGCCAGGCACAAGCAACTAATGAAAAACTGTTTTTT
CDR3: CASSQAQATNEKLFF

V: TRBV28
size: .
D: TRBD1
J: TRBJ2-7
DNA: TGTGCCAGTGGGACAGGCTACGAGCAGTACTTC
CDR3: CASGTGYEQYF

V: TRBV30
size: .
D: .
J: TRBJ1-2
DNA: TGTGCCTGGAGTGTAGGGTCTGGGGGCCTAAGGACCTTC
CDR3: CAWSVGSGGLRTF

V: TRBV18
size: .
D: .
J: TRBJ1-1
DNA: TGTGCCAGCTCACCACGGGATGGCCAGGGAGTGACTGAAGCTTTCTTT
CDR3: CASSPRDGQGVTEAFF

V: TRBV21-1
size: .
D: .
J: TRBJ2-7
DNA: TGTGCCAGCAGCAAAGACGACAGACCCAGAGTTTTCTACGAGCAGTACTTC
CDR3: CASSKDDRPRVFYEQYF

V: TRBV19
size: .
D: .
J: TRBJ1-2
DNA: TGTGCCAGTAGTCTTACCGTGTCCGGGTCTTCAGGCTACACCTTC
CDR3: CASSLTVSGSSGYTF